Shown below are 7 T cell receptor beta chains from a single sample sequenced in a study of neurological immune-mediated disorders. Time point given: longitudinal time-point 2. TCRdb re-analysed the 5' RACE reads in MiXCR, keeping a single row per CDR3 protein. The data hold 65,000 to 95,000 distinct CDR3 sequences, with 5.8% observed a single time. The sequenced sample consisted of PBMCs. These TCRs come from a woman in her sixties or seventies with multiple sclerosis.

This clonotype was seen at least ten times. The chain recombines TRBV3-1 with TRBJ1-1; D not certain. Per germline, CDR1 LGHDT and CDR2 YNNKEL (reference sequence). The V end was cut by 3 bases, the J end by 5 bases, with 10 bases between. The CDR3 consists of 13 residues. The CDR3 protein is CASSQLAGTEAFF. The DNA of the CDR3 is TGTGCCAGCAGCCAGTTAGCTGGGACTGAAGCTTTCTTT.

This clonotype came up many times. The CDR3 bases are TGCAGCGTTGTCCCGCTATGGACCGGGACAGGGAGTACCGGGGAGCTGTTTTTT. It specifies CSVVPLWTGTGSTGELFF. The rearrangement links TRBV29-1 to TRBJ2-2; 9 bases match TRBD1. The germline V gene has CDR1 SQVTM and CDR2 ANQGSEA. J lost 5 bases, V lost 4 bases, and 17 bases had no gene match. CDR3 length equals 18 residues.

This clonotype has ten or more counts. The CDR3 spells CASSPPGGPDTGELFF. The DNA of the CDR3 is TGTGCCAGCAGCCCCCCGGGGGGGCCTGACACCGGGGAGCTGTTTTTT. V and J are TRBV7-6 and TRBJ2-2, with TRBD2 matching 8 bases. V trimming: 5 bases; J trimming: 3 bases; junction bases outside the gene matches: 8. The germline gives CDR1 SGHVS, CDR2 FNYEAQ. This CDR3 is built from 16 residues. The complete variable domain, with remaining parts taken from reference TRBV7-6 and TRBJ2-2, reads GAGVSQSPRYKVTKRGQDVALRCDPISGHVSLYWYRQALGQGPEFLTYFNYEAQQDKSGLPNDRFSAERPEGSISTLTIQRTEQRDSAMYRCASSPPGGPDTGELFFGEGSRLTVL.

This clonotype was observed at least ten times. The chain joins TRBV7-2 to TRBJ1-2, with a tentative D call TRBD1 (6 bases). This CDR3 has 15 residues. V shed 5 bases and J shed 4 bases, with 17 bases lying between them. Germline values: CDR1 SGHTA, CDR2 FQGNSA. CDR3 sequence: CASSPDRPRGYGYTF. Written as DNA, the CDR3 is TGTGCCAGCAGCCCCGACAGGCCCCGGGGCTATGGCTACACCTTC.

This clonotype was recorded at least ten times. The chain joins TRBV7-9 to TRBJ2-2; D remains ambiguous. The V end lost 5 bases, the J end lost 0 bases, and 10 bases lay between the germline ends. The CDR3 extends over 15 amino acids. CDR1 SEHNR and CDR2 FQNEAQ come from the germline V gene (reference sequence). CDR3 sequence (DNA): TGTGCCAGCAGCCCCGGGCGCGCGAACACCGGGGAGCTGTTTTTT. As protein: CASSPGRANTGELFF.

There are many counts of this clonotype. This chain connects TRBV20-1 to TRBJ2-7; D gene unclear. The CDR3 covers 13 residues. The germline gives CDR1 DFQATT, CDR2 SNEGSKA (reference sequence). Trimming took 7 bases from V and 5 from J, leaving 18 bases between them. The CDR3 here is CSVSMGHADEQYF. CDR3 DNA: TGCAGTGTCAGTATGGGCCACGCGGACGAGCAGTACTTC.

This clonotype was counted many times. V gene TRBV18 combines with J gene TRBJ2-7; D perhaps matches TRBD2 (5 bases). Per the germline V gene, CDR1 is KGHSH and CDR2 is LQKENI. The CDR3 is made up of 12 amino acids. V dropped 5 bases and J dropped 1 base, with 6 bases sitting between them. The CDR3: CASSGRSYEQYF. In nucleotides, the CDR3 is TGTGCCAGCTCAGGGAGATCCTACGAGCAGTACTTC.